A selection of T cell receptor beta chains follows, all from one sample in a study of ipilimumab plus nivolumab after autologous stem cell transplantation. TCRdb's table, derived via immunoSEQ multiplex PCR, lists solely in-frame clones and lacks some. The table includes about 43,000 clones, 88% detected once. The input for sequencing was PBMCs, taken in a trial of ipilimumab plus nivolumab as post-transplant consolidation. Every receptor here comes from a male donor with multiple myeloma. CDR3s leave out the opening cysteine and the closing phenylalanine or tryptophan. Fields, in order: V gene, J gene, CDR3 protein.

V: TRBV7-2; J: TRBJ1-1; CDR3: ASSYGRSGAAF
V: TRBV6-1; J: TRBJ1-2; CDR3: ASTPGGYYYGYT
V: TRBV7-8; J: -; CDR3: ASSPRRLLAYEQY
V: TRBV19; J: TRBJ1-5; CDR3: ASSSSGEQPQH
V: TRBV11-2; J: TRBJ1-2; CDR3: ASSLGFRRGQGYGYT
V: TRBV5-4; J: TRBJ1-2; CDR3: ASSAGQMDNYGYT
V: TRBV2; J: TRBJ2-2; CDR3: ASSEFGTGNTGELF
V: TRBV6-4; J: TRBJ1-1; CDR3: ASSDSNGGTEAF
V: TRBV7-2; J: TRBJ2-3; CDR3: ASSRMPGGAQY
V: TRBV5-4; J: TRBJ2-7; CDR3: ASSFKTGPQTYEQY
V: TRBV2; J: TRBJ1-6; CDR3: ASSPDSPGAYNSPLH
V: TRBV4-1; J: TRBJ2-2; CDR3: ASSQVLAEHTGELF
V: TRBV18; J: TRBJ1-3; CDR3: ASSRDTSSGNTIY
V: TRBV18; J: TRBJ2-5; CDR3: ASSPSNAKETQY
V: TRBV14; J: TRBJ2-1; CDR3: ASSQADRGPNEQF
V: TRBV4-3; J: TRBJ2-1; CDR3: ASSQDPAGASYNEQF
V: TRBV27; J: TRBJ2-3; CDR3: ASSGRGQGRTDTQY
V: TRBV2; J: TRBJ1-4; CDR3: ASSDLAGGLF
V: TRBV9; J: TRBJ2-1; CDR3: ASSGESRGAHNNEQF
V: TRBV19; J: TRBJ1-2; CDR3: ASSSRGRGSNYGYT
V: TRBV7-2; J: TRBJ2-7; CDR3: ASSLLAGSGGDEQY
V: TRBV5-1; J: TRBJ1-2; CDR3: ASSYPDRRYGYT
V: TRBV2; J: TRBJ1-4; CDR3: ASSNRVGEKLF
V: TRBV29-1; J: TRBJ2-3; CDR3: SVEGSTDTQY
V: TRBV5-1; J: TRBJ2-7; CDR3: ASSPPGQTFAGEQY
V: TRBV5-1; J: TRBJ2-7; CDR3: ASNVNGPSSYEQY
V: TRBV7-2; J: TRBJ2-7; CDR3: ASSLGVRSPSEQY
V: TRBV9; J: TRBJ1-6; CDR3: ASSVNLEGRSSSYNSPLH
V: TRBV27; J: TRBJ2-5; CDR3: ASSSLDSIWTQY
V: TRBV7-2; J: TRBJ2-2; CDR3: ASSLVLAGELF
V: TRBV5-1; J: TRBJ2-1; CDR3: ASRDNYNEQF
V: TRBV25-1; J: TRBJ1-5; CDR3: ASGQGTGQPQH
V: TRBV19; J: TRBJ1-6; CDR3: ASSMVQDSPLH
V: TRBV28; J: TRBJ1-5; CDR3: ASIKRTGISQPQH
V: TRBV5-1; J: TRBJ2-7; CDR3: ASSSDPSSYEQY
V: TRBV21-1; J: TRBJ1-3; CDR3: ASSKEAGGGYGKGTIY
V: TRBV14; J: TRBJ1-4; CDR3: ASSPLGTNEKLF
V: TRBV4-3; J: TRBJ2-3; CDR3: ASSQEKSGINHFTDTQY
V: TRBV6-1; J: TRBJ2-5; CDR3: ASRVTTETQY
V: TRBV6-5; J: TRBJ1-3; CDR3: ASSYSSGTAGNTIY
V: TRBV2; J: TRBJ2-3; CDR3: ASSELANSNTQY
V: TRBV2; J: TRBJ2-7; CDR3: ASSGPGEYSYEQY
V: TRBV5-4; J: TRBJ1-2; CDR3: ASSHSQIYGYT
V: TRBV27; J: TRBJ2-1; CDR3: ASSAQGPHQRNEQF
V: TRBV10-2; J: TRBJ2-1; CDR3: ASRRTGGPGEQF
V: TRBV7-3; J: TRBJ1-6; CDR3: ASSLSRNNSPLH
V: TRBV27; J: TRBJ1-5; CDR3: ASRFLGTQDSNQPQH
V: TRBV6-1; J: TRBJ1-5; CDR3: ASSVRGNNQPQH
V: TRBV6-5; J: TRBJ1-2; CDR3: ASRGSQGAGGYT
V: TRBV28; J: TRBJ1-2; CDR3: ASSFGTGMSGYT
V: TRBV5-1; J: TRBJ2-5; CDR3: ASSRVPGAEETQY
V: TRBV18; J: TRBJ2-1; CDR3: ASSQGQGNEQF
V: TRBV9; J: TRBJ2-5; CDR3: ASSPLQARAETQY
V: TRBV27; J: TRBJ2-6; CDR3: ASRLLSGANVLT
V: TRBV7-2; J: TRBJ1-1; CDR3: ASSLDRGVNTEAF
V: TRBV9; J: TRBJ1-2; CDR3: ASSVRGGAANYGYT
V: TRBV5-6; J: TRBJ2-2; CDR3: ASSLGLAGDTGELF